The clone carrying this T cell receptor beta chain appeared once. Profiling relied on immunoSEQ multiplex PCR, and the TCRdb table lists in-frame clones only, not all of them. This sample has more than 95,000 clones, with over 60% found just once. CDR3 length: 14 amino acids. The germline V and J ends were trimmed by 5 bases and 0 bases, with 13 bases remaining between them. CDR1 and CDR2 from the germline V gene are SQVTM and ANQGSEA. This sample was included in a study of blood T cell repertoires in COVID-19. The sample consisted of peripheral blood. The clonotype originates from a man aged 35 to 55 with active or convalescent COVID-19. The rearrangement uses TRBV29-1 and TRBJ1-1; maybe TRBD1 (6 bases). The CDR3 spells CSVREGGVNTEAFF. DNA of the CDR3: TGCAGCGTTCGTGAGGGGGGGGTGAACACTGAAGCTTTCTTT. Full variable domain (remainder filled in from reference TRBV29-1 and TRBJ1-1): SAVISQKPSRDICQRGTSLTIQCQVDSQVTMMFWYRQQPGQSLTLIATANQGSEATYESGFVIDKFPISRPNLTFSTLTVSNMSPEDSSIYLCSVREGGVNTEAFFGQGTRLTVV.